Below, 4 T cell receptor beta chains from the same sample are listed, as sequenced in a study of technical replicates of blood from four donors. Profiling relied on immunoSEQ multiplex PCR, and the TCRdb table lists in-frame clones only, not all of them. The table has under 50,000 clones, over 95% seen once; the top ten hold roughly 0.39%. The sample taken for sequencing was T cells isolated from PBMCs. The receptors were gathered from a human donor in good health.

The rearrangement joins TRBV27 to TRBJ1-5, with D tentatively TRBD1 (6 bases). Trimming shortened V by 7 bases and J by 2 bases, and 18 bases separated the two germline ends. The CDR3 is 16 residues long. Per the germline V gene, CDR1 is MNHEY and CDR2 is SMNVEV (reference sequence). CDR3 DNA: TGTGCCAGCACCTCCCAGGGGAACCTTGGCAATCAGCCCCAGCATTTT. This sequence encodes CASTSQGNLGNQPQHF.

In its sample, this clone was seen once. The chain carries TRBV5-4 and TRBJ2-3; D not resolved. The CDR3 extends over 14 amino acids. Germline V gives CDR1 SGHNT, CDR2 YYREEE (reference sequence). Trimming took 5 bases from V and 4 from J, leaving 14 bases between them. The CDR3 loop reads CASRGRLGADTQYF. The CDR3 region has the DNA TGTGCCAGCAGGGGCAGGTTAGGTGCAGATACGCAGTATTTT.

In nucleotides, the CDR3 is TGTGCCAGCAGCCAATCCGCAAGGACAGGTTCTAACTATGGCTACACCTTC. The encoded protein is CASSQSARTGSNYGYTF. J is TRBJ1-2 and V is TRBV4-2; 7 positions match TRBD1. Germline CDR1 is LGHNA and CDR2 is YNFKEQ. J lost 0 bases, V lost 2 bases, and 9 bases had no gene match. This CDR3 has 17 amino acids.

CDR3 loop: CASSLDEGQGVTGELFF. As DNA, the CDR3 is TGTGCCAGCAGCCTTGATGAGGGACAGGGGGTCACCGGGGAGCTGTTTTTT. V usage is TRBV7-3 and J usage is TRBJ2-2; TRBD1 aligns across 11 bases. The CDR3 totals 17 residues. The ends lost 5 bases at V and 4 bases at J; junction bases unmatched: 9. In germline, CDR1 is SGHTA, CDR2 FQGTGA.